The rows below give T cell receptor beta chains drawn from one sample of a study of blood T cell repertoires in COVID-19. Profiling relied on immunoSEQ multiplex PCR, and the TCRdb table lists in-frame clones only, not all of them. The repertoire holds around 120,000 clones, with 60% to 85% as singletons. Sequenced material: peripheral blood. The receptor source for this set is a man aged 70 or older with acute or convalescent COVID-19. Both conserved end residues are part of each CDR3. Fields, in order: D gene, V gene, J gene, clone size, CDR3 protein, CDR3 DNA. The D gene is left open where the match is weak. Where a row states a size, it is once, few, many or the class of an expanded clone; other rows omit it.

d_gene: TRBD2
v_gene: TRBV7-6
j_gene: TRBJ2-2
abundance: -
CDR3aa: CASSRAAGANTGELFF
CDR3nt: TGTGCCAGCAGTCGTGCAGCGGGGGCGAACACCGGGGAGCTGTTTTTT

d_gene: -
v_gene: TRBV7-7
j_gene: TRBJ2-1
abundance: -
CDR3aa: CASSRGGVNEQFF
CDR3nt: TGTGCCAGCAGCCGAGGAGGGGTCAATGAGCAGTTCTTC

d_gene: -
v_gene: TRBV7-8
j_gene: TRBJ1-2
abundance: -
CDR3aa: CASSLGARDGYTF
CDR3nt: TGTGCCAGCAGCTTAGGGGCAAGAGATGGCTACACCTTC

d_gene: TRBD2
v_gene: TRBV6-5
j_gene: TRBJ2-3
abundance: -
CDR3aa: CASSSVAGGTDTQYF
CDR3nt: TGTGCCAGCAGTTCAGTAGCGGGGGGCACAGATACGCAGTATTTT

d_gene: -
v_gene: TRBV4-3
j_gene: TRBJ1-1
abundance: many
CDR3aa: CASSQEHNTEAFF
CDR3nt: TGCGCCAGCAGCCAAGAACACAACACTGAAGCTTTCTTT

d_gene: -
v_gene: TRBV4-2
j_gene: TRBJ2-5
abundance: -
CDR3aa: CASSQAGIQETQYF
CDR3nt: TGTGCCAGCAGCCAAGCAGGGATCCAAGAGACCCAGTACTTC

d_gene: TRBD2
v_gene: TRBV19
j_gene: TRBJ2-3
abundance: -
CDR3aa: CASSITLAGGLTTDTQYF
CDR3nt: TGTGCCAGTAGTATTACACTAGCGGGGGGGTTGACCACAGATACGCAGTATTTT

d_gene: TRBD1
v_gene: TRBV3-1/TRBV3-2
j_gene: TRBJ1-6
abundance: -
CDR3aa: CASSQDQGVPNSPLHF
CDR3nt: TGTGCCAGCAGCCAAGATCAGGGGGTGCCCAATTCACCCCTCCACTTT

d_gene: -
v_gene: TRBV7-6
j_gene: TRBJ2-3
abundance: -
CDR3aa: CASQLLQGGTDTQYF
CDR3nt: TGTGCCAGCCAGCTCCTCCAAGGGGGCACAGATACGCAGTATTTT

d_gene: TRBD1
v_gene: TRBV5-1
j_gene: TRBJ1-1
abundance: few
CDR3aa: CASSYTMGQVTTEAFF
CDR3nt: TGCGCCAGCAGCTATACAATGGGACAGGTTACCACTGAAGCTTTCTTT

d_gene: TRBD1
v_gene: TRBV19
j_gene: TRBJ2-1
abundance: -
CDR3aa: CASEGTGSDEQFF
CDR3nt: TGTGCCAGCGAGGGGACAGGGAGCGATGAGCAGTTCTTC

d_gene: -
v_gene: TRBV7-2
j_gene: TRBJ1-5
abundance: -
CDR3aa: CASSLRDQPQHF
CDR3nt: TGTGCCAGCAGCTTACGGGATCAGCCCCAGCATTTT

d_gene: TRBD1
v_gene: TRBV29-1
j_gene: TRBJ1-2
abundance: -
CDR3aa: CSVEDLGRGIYGYTF
CDR3nt: TGCAGCGTTGAAGATCTGGGCAGGGGGATCTATGGCTACACCTTC

d_gene: -
v_gene: TRBV15
j_gene: TRBJ2-2
abundance: -
CDR3aa: CATSRAVQRDGGELFF
CDR3nt: TGTGCCACCAGCAGAGCCGTGCAGAGGGATGGCGGGGAGCTGTTTTTT

d_gene: TRBD1
v_gene: TRBV9
j_gene: TRBJ1-1
abundance: -
CDR3aa: CASTRQGKDTEAFF
CDR3nt: TGTGCCAGCACACGACAGGGCAAGGACACTGAAGCTTTCTTT

d_gene: TRBD1
v_gene: TRBV9
j_gene: TRBJ2-7
abundance: -
CDR3aa: CASSVGLGQGFDEQYF
CDR3nt: TGTGCCAGCAGCGTAGGTTTGGGACAGGGCTTCGACGAGCAGTACTTC

d_gene: -
v_gene: TRBV7-3
j_gene: TRBJ2-2
abundance: -
CDR3aa: CASTRENTGELFF
CDR3nt: TGTGCCAGCACCAGGGAGAACACCGGGGAGCTGTTTTTT

d_gene: TRBD1
v_gene: TRBV5-1
j_gene: TRBJ1-4
abundance: -
CDR3aa: CASSFGQGNEKLFF
CDR3nt: TGCGCCAGCAGCTTCGGACAGGGAAATGAAAAACTGTTTTTT

d_gene: -
v_gene: TRBV6-5
j_gene: TRBJ1-1
abundance: -
CDR3aa: CASRTEVGNTEAFF
CDR3nt: TGTGCCAGCAGGACAGAAGTGGGGAACACTGAAGCTTTCTTT

d_gene: TRBD2
v_gene: TRBV7-2
j_gene: TRBJ2-5
abundance: -
CDR3aa: CASRPASGGQETQYF
CDR3nt: TGTGCCAGCAGGCCGGCTAGCGGGGGGCAAGAGACCCAGTACTTC

d_gene: -
v_gene: TRBV15
j_gene: TRBJ2-3
abundance: -
CDR3aa: CATSIRGDFGTQYF
CDR3nt: TGTGCCACCAGCATCAGGGGAGACTTTGGTACGCAGTATTTT

d_gene: -
v_gene: TRBV9
j_gene: TRBJ1-2
abundance: -
CDR3aa: CASSVSGPKNYGYTF
CDR3nt: TGTGCCAGCAGCGTATCAGGGCCGAAAAACTATGGCTACACCTTC

d_gene: -
v_gene: TRBV14
j_gene: TRBJ2-3
abundance: -
CDR3aa: CASSHSTWGVTKDTQYF
CDR3nt: TGTGCCAGCAGCCATTCCACCTGGGGCGTTACAAAAGATACGCAGTATTTT

d_gene: TRBD2
v_gene: TRBV5-1
j_gene: TRBJ2-3
abundance: -
CDR3aa: CASSPTPIAGDTDTQYF
CDR3nt: TGCGCCAGCAGCCCGACGCCCATAGCGGGGGATACAGATACGCAGTATTTT

d_gene: -
v_gene: TRBV9
j_gene: TRBJ1-2
abundance: -
CDR3aa: CASSVAGAHYGYTF
CDR3nt: TGTGCCAGCAGCGTAGCAGGGGCTCACTATGGCTACACCTTC

d_gene: TRBD1
v_gene: TRBV3-1/TRBV3-2
j_gene: TRBJ1-2
abundance: once
CDR3aa: CASSQAGNGHRGSGYTF
CDR3nt: TGTGCCAGCAGCCAAGCGGGTAATGGTCACAGGGGGAGTGGCTACACCTTC

d_gene: -
v_gene: TRBV4-1
j_gene: TRBJ1-2
abundance: -
CDR3aa: CASSQVRTARGIWRGYTF
CDR3nt: TGCGCCAGCAGCCAAGTCCGGACAGCAAGGGGAATATGGCGGGGCTACACCTTC

d_gene: TRBD1
v_gene: TRBV7-9
j_gene: TRBJ1-5
abundance: -
CDR3aa: CASSLVGQGFSQPQHF
CDR3nt: TGTGCCAGCAGCTTAGTCGGACAGGGATTTTCTCAGCCCCAGCATTTT

d_gene: TRBD2
v_gene: TRBV7-2
j_gene: TRBJ2-3
abundance: -
CDR3aa: CASSFFRTSGTDTQYF
CDR3nt: TGTGCCAGCAGCTTCTTTAGGACTAGCGGCACAGATACGCAGTATTTT

d_gene: TRBD1
v_gene: TRBV20-1
j_gene: TRBJ2-1
abundance: -
CDR3aa: CSASYRQGYNEQFF
CDR3nt: TGCAGTGCTAGTTACCGACAGGGATACAATGAGCAGTTCTTC

d_gene: -
v_gene: TRBV10-3
j_gene: TRBJ2-2
abundance: few
CDR3aa: CAISDLVNTGELFF
CDR3nt: TGTGCCATCAGTGACCTCGTGAACACCGGGGAGCTGTTTTTT

d_gene: -
v_gene: TRBV12-5
j_gene: TRBJ1-6
abundance: -
CDR3aa: CASGFDSPLHF
CDR3nt: TGTGCTAGTGGTTTCGATTCACCCCTCCACTTT

d_gene: -
v_gene: TRBV7-6
j_gene: TRBJ2-7
abundance: -
CDR3aa: CASSPRGRTGEQYF
CDR3nt: TGTGCCAGCAGCCCCAGGGGGAGGACGGGCGAGCAGTACTTC

d_gene: -
v_gene: TRBV5-4
j_gene: TRBJ1-1
abundance: once
CDR3aa: CASSWEKGEAFF
CDR3nt: TGTGCCAGCAGCTGGGAGAAAGGTGAAGCTTTCTTT

d_gene: -
v_gene: TRBV5-4
j_gene: TRBJ2-1
abundance: -
CDR3aa: CASSLVKRSARNEQFF
CDR3nt: TGTGCCAGCAGCTTGGTTAAGAGATCCGCTCGCAATGAGCAGTTCTTC

d_gene: -
v_gene: TRBV7-2
j_gene: TRBJ2-5
abundance: -
CDR3aa: CASSLSVQEEETQYF
CDR3nt: TGTGCCAGCAGCTTATCTGTGCAGGAGGAAGAGACCCAGTACTTC

d_gene: -
v_gene: TRBV6-6
j_gene: TRBJ1-5
abundance: -
CDR3aa: CASSSQGNQPQHF
CDR3nt: TGTGCCAGCAGTTCACAGGGCAATCAGCCCCAGCATTTT

d_gene: TRBD1
v_gene: TRBV6-6
j_gene: TRBJ1-1
abundance: -
CDR3aa: CASSRGTGATNTEAFF
CDR3nt: TGTGCCAGCAGTCGGGGGACAGGGGCTACGAACACTGAAGCTTTCTTT

d_gene: -
v_gene: TRBV6-5
j_gene: TRBJ1-1
abundance: -
CDR3aa: CASSYTTATEAFF
CDR3nt: TGTGCCAGCAGTTACACGACAGCCACTGAAGCTTTCTTT

d_gene: TRBD1
v_gene: TRBV27
j_gene: TRBJ2-2
abundance: -
CDR3aa: CASSFLGDRGYTGELFF
CDR3nt: TGTGCCAGCAGTTTTTTAGGGGACAGGGGATACACCGGGGAGCTGTTTTTT

d_gene: -
v_gene: TRBV5-4
j_gene: TRBJ2-4
abundance: -
CDR3aa: CASSFGKGVKNIQYF
CDR3nt: TGTGCCAGCAGCTTTGGAAAGGGGGTCAAAAACATTCAGTACTTC

d_gene: -
v_gene: TRBV5-6
j_gene: TRBJ2-2
abundance: few
CDR3aa: CASSLGRWELFF
CDR3nt: TGTGCCAGCAGCTTGGGTAGATGGGAGCTGTTTTTT

d_gene: -
v_gene: TRBV25-1
j_gene: TRBJ1-6
abundance: -
CDR3aa: CASSVAGDVLSPLHF
CDR3nt: TGTGCCAGCAGTGTCGCGGGGGACGTCCTTTCACCCCTCCACTTT

d_gene: TRBD2
v_gene: TRBV10-3
j_gene: TRBJ2-3
abundance: -
CDR3aa: CAIGRVLAGGSDTQYF
CDR3nt: TGTGCCATCGGGCGAGTGCTAGCGGGGGGTTCAGATACGCAGTATTTT

d_gene: TRBD2
v_gene: TRBV9
j_gene: TRBJ2-5
abundance: -
CDR3aa: CASSVERAGGQETQYF
CDR3nt: TGTGCCAGCAGCGTAGAGAGAGCGGGGGGACAAGAGACCCAGTACTTC

d_gene: TRBD1
v_gene: TRBV30
j_gene: TRBJ1-2
abundance: -
CDR3aa: CAWNYPPGQGNYGYTF
CDR3nt: TGTGCCTGGAATTACCCTCCGGGACAGGGGAACTATGGCTACACCTTC

d_gene: -
v_gene: TRBV7-8
j_gene: TRBJ2-7
abundance: -
CDR3aa: CASSLGLGQLQAYEQYF
CDR3nt: TGTGCCAGCAGCTTAGGCCTCGGACAGTTGCAAGCCTACGAGCAGTACTTC

d_gene: -
v_gene: TRBV6-1
j_gene: TRBJ2-7
abundance: -
CDR3aa: CASSGGGRGLTYEQYF
CDR3nt: TGTGCCAGCAGTGGAGGGGGCAGGGGACTTACTTACGAGCAGTACTTC

d_gene: -
v_gene: TRBV18
j_gene: TRBJ2-3
abundance: -
CDR3aa: CASSPSSSLSTDTQYF
CDR3nt: TGTGCCAGCTCACCATCGTCCTCCCTTAGCACAGATACGCAGTATTTT

d_gene: TRBD1
v_gene: TRBV4-1
j_gene: TRBJ1-4
abundance: -
CDR3aa: CASSQSSDRGNEKLFF
CDR3nt: TGCGCCAGCAGCCAATCGTCGGACAGGGGCAATGAAAAACTGTTTTTT

d_gene: -
v_gene: TRBV7-9
j_gene: TRBJ1-5
abundance: -
CDR3aa: CASSRSGGISNQPQHF
CDR3nt: TGTGCCAGCAGCCGTTCCGGGGGTATTAGCAATCAGCCCCAGCATTTT

d_gene: TRBD1
v_gene: TRBV7-2
j_gene: TRBJ2-7
abundance: -
CDR3aa: CASSLGQLGEQYF
CDR3nt: TGTGCCAGCAGCTTGGGACAGCTTGGCGAGCAGTACTTC

d_gene: TRBD1
v_gene: TRBV29-1
j_gene: TRBJ1-1
abundance: -
CDR3aa: CSAWDSLNTEAFF
CDR3nt: TGCAGCGCCTGGGACAGTTTGAACACTGAAGCTTTCTTT

d_gene: TRBD2
v_gene: TRBV5-1
j_gene: TRBJ2-5
abundance: -
CDR3aa: CASSLARGLAVETQYF
CDR3nt: TGCGCCAGCAGCTTGGCCCGGGGACTAGCCGTAGAGACCCAGTACTTC

d_gene: TRBD1
v_gene: TRBV15
j_gene: TRBJ2-3
abundance: -
CDR3aa: CATSRGGGGTDTQYF
CDR3nt: TGTGCCACCAGCAGAGGAGGGGGCGGCACAGATACGCAGTATTTT

d_gene: TRBD2
v_gene: TRBV7-3
j_gene: TRBJ2-1
abundance: -
CDR3aa: CASSLGRGGYNEQFF
CDR3nt: TGTGCCAGCAGCTTAGGACGGGGGGGTTACAATGAGCAGTTCTTC

d_gene: -
v_gene: TRBV19
j_gene: TRBJ1-1
abundance: -
CDR3aa: CASSRDTYVGAFF
CDR3nt: TGTGCCAGTAGTAGGGACACTTACGTTGGAGCTTTCTTT

d_gene: -
v_gene: TRBV18
j_gene: TRBJ1-1
abundance: once
CDR3aa: CASSPPSRAGVAFF
CDR3nt: TGTGCCAGCTCACCACCGTCAAGGGCAGGGGTGGCTTTCTTT

d_gene: -
v_gene: TRBV15
j_gene: TRBJ1-1
abundance: few
CDR3aa: CATSRGQALNTEAFF
CDR3nt: TGTGCCACCAGCAGAGGACAGGCTTTGAACACTGAAGCTTTCTTT